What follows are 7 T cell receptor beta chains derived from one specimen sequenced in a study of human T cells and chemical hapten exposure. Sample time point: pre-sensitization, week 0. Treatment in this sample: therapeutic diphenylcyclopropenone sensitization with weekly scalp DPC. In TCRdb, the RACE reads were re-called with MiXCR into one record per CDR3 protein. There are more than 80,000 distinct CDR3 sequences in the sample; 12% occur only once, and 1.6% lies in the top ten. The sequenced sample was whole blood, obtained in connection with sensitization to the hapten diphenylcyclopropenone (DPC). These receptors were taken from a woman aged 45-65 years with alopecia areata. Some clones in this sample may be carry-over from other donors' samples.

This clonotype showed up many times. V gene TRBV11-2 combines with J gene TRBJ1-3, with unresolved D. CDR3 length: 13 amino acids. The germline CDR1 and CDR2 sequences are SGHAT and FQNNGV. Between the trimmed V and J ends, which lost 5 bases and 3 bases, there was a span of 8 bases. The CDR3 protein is CASSMTFGNTIYF. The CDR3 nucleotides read TGTGCCAGCAGCATGACCTTTGGAAACACCATATATTTT.

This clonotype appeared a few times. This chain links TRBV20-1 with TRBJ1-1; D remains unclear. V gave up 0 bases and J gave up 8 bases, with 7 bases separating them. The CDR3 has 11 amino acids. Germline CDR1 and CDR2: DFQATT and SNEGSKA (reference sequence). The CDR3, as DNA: TGCAGTGCTAGAGATTTCAAAGAAGCTTTCTTT. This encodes CSARDFKEAFF.

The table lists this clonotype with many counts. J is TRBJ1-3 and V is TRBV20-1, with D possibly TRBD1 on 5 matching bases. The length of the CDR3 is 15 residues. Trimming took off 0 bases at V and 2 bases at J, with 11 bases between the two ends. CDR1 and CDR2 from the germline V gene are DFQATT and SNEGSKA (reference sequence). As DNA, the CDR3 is TGCAGTGCTAGAGATGGCAGGGAGGCTGGAAACACCATATATTTT. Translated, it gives CSARDGREAGNTIYF.

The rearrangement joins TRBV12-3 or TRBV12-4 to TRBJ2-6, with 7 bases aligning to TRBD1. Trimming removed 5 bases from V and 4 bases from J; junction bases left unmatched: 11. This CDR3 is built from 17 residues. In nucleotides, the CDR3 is TGTGCCAGCAGTGGAAGACAGGGTTCGTCGGGGGCCAACGTCCTGACTTTC. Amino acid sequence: CASSGRQGSSGANVLTF.

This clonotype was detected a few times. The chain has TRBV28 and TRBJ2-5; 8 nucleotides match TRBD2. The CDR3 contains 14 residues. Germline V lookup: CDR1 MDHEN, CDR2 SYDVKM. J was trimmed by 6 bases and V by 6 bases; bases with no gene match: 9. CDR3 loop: CASSDGRALKTQYF. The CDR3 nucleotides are TGTGCCAGCAGCGACGGGAGGGCTTTAAAGACCCAGTACTTC.

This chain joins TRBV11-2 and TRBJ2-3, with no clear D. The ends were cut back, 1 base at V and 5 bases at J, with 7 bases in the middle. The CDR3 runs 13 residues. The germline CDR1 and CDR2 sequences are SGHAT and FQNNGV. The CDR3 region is CASSLAGEDTQYF. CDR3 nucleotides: TGTGCCAGCAGCTTAGCTGGGGAAGATACGCAGTATTTT. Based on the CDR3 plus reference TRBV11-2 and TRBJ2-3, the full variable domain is EAGVAQSPRYKIIEKRQSVAFWCNPISGHATLYWYQQILGQGPKLLIQFQNNGVVDDSQLPKDRFSAERLKGVDSTLKIQPAKLEDSAVYLCASSLAGEDTQYFGPGTRLTVL.

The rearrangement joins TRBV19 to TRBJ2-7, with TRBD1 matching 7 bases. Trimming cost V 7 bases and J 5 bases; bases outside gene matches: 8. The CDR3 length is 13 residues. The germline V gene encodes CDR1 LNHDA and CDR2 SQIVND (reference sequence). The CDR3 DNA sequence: TGTGCCAGTACCGGACAGGCCCGAGACGAGCAGTACTTC. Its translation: CASTGQARDEQYF.